Listed here are 31 T cell receptor beta chains from one sample, sequenced in a study of cytomegalovirus exposure and HLA in healthy donors (dated by TCRdb to the late 2010s). Library preparation was by the immunoSEQ multiplex PCR assay. For the multiplex PCR, a mixture combining 60 forward primers for TCR Vbeta segments and 13 reverse primers for TCR Jbeta segments was used. Sourced from immuneACCESS, this table was stored by TCRdb with only in-frame sequences that have V and J called. A share of the clones is absent; for the studies checked, an unresolved V gene accounts for under half, and the remainder has no known explanation. The sample yields 70,000 to 95,000 clones; around 81% were counted once. The biggest ten clones account for approximately 1% of the sample. Sequencing used PBMCs. Source of these receptors: a male donor in good health and CMV-seronegative.

The genes are TRBV7-9 and TRBJ2-1; 8 bases are shared with TRBD1. V shed 2 bases and J 6 bases; nucleotides not matched to a gene: 0. In germline, CDR1 is SEHNR, CDR2 FQNEAQ (reference sequence). The CDR3 is 13 amino acids. CDR3 sequence (DNA): TGTGCCAGCAGCTTAACAGGGGGCAATGAGCAGTTCTTC. This encodes CASSLTGGNEQFF.

This clone was detected a few times. The V and J genes are TRBV6-1 and TRBJ1-1; D is ambiguous. V dropped 6 bases and J dropped 3 bases, with 8 bases sitting between them. Germline loops: CDR1 MNHNS, CDR2 SASEGT. This CDR3 spans 12 amino acids. In DNA form, the CDR3 reads TGTGCCAGCAGCCTCCGGGACACTGAAGCTTTCTTT. Amino acid sequence: CASSLRDTEAFF.

This sequence joins TRBV4-3 and TRBJ2-1, with 7 nucleotides matching TRBD1. J was trimmed by 6 bases and V by 8 bases; bases with no gene match: 13. Germline V lookup: CDR1 LGHNA, CDR2 YSLEER. The CDR3 has 15 residues. CDR3 residues: CASAVDRVGTNEQFF. CDR3 DNA sequence: TGCGCCAGCGCCGTAGACAGGGTAGGGACCAATGAGCAGTTCTTC.

The V and J genes are TRBV14 and TRBJ1-1; TRBD1 is a possible D gene (6 bases). The V and J ends lost 4 bases and 5 bases respectively, with 14 bases between them. The germline CDR1 and CDR2 sequences are SGHDN and FVKESK. This CDR3 comprises 14 residues. The CDR3 here is CASSPLGTWTEAFF. The CDR3 DNA reads TGTGCCAGCAGCCCACTAGGGACATGGACTGAAGCTTTCTTT.

The chain uses TRBV27 and TRBJ1-2, with a possible D match to TRBD1 (5 bases). V lost 7 bases, J lost 9 bases, and 24 bases lay in between. Per the germline V gene, CDR1 is MNHEY and CDR2 is SMNVEV (reference sequence). CDR3 length: 15 amino acids. CDR3 coding DNA: TGTGCCAGCAAGGGGCAGGATTTGGGGCTAATAAGCTACACCTTC. Its translation: CASKGQDLGLISYTF.

The chain employs TRBV19 and TRBJ2-4, with 10 positions matching TRBD2. Germline CDR1 reads LNHDA; CDR2 reads SQIVND (reference sequence). The CDR3 runs to 15 residues. Unmatched junction bases numbered 5, after V lost 2 bases and J lost 7 bases. The CDR3 loop is CASSIPSGSRNIQYF. The CDR3 region has the DNA TGTGCCAGTAGTATACCTAGCGGGAGTAGGAACATTCAGTACTTC.

The chain uses TRBV13 and TRBJ2-7, with 15 bases that match TRBD2. Germline V gene lookup returns CDR1 PRHDT and CDR2 FYEKMQ (reference sequence). The CDR3 has 18 amino acids. J gave up 5 bases and V 4 bases, and 12 bases lay outside the gene matches. This CDR3 reads CASSSGLAGGPSYHEQYF. CDR3 DNA sequence: TGTGCCAGCAGCTCCGGACTAGCGGGAGGGCCCTCCTACCACGAGCAGTACTTC.

The V and J genes are TRBV21-1 and TRBJ2-1; TRBD2, the table's D call, lacks a check against the DNA. TRBV21-1 is a known pseudogene. The CDR3 contains 9 residues. The CDR3 coding sequence is TGTGCCAGCGAGAATGAGCAGTTCTTC. It translates to CASENEQFF.

The chain uses TRBV4-2 and TRBJ1-2; 8 positions agree with TRBD1. The CDR3 runs to 16 residues. Trimming cost V 0 bases and J 4 bases; bases outside gene matches: 7. The V gene's germline CDR1 is LGHNA and CDR2 YNFKEQ. The CDR3 region has the DNA TGTGCCAGCAGCCAAGACCCTGCAGGGGGCGTCTATGGCTACACCTTC. Translating it yields CASSQDPAGGVYGYTF.

As DNA, the CDR3 is TGTGCCAGCAGTACTAGTAGCGGGGGAGTGGGGGAGCAGTACTTC. As protein: CASSTSSGGVGEQYF. The gene calls are TRBV2 and TRBJ2-7; 9 bases map to TRBD2. V dropped 5 bases and J dropped 7; count of bases not matched to a gene: 12. The germline CDR1 and CDR2 sequences are SNHLY and FYNNEI. CDR3 size: 15 residues.

This clone was seen just once. The V gene is TRBV28, the J gene TRBJ1-3, with 8 bases that match TRBD1. Germline CDR1 and CDR2: MDHEN and SYDVKM. V was clipped by 1 base and J by 4 bases; unmatched bases: 6. The CDR3 contains 16 residues. In nucleotides, the CDR3 is TGTGCCAGCAGTTTATATGACAGGGGAAACGGAAACACCATATATTTT. This sequence encodes CASSLYDRGNGNTIYF.

Concerning this clone: The same CDR3 also results from other DNA sequences found in this sample. This chain links TRBV5-1 with TRBJ2-5, with 12 positions matching TRBD1. V trimming: 4 bases; J trimming: 5 bases; junction bases outside the gene matches: 9. Germline CDR1 SGHRS, CDR2 YFSETQ. This CDR3 is built from 16 residues. CDR3 DNA sequence: TGCGCCAGCAGCCCCCCGGGACAGGGGGCCGGGGAGACCCAGTACTTC. Translated: CASSPPGQGAGETQYF.

V usage is TRBV5-1 and J usage is TRBJ2-7; tentatively, D is TRBD1 (6 bases). Germline CDR1 is SGHRS and CDR2 is YFSETQ. The V end lost 5 bases, the J end lost 3 bases, and 6 bases lay between the germline ends. This CDR3 has 11 residues. The CDR3 DNA sequence: TGCGCCAGCAGACAGGGCTACGAGCAGTACTTC. It is translated as CASRQGYEQYF.

This chain joins TRBV28 and TRBJ2-2; D uncertain. The CDR3 covers 12 residues. Trimming pared 7 bases from V and 6 bases from J, leaving 9 bases between. The germline V gene encodes CDR1 MDHEN and CDR2 SYDVKM. CDR3 coding DNA: TGTGCCAGCAAAATCCCGGCCGGGGAGCTGTTTTTT. Protein: CASKIPAGELFF.

The gene calls are TRBV18 and TRBJ2-6; 12 bases align to TRBD1. The CDR3 totals 18 residues. Germline CDR1 reads KGHSH; CDR2 reads LQKENI. With 3 bases clipped from V and 4 bases from J, the junction kept 7 bases outside the gene matches. As DNA, the CDR3 is TGTGCCAGCTCACCTCCGGGACAGGGGGCGCCAGGGGCCAACGTCCTGACTTTC. Amino acids: CASSPPGQGAPGANVLTF.

J is TRBJ2-2 and V is TRBV6-6; 8 bases match TRBD2. The V segment lost 10 bases and the J segment 0 bases; nucleotides outside the gene matches: 10. The CDR3 is made up of 16 amino acids. The V gene's germline CDR1 is MNHNY and CDR2 SVGAGI (reference sequence). The CDR3 sequence: CATAHGGLANTGELFF. The CDR3 region has the DNA TGTGCCACCGCTCACGGGGGACTAGCGAACACCGGGGAGCTGTTTTTT.

The chain recombines TRBV2 with TRBJ2-7, with 12 bases identical to TRBD2. The J segment lost 9 bases and the V segment lost 3 bases, leaving 12 bases of the junction unmatched. CDR1 and CDR2 from the germline V gene are SNHLY and FYNNEI. The CDR3 totals 16 residues. The CDR3 bases are TGTGCCAGCAGTGAGCCGTCTAGCGGGGGGGGCGGGCGGCAGTACTTC. Translation: CASSEPSSGGGGRQYF.

This chain joins TRBV7-9 and TRBJ1-4; D remains unclear. Germline values: CDR1 SEHNR, CDR2 FQNEAQ (reference sequence). There are 15 residues in the CDR3. Trimming took off 5 bases at V and 0 bases at J, with 10 bases between the two ends. Written as DNA, the CDR3 is TGTGCCAGCAGCCCAATGACAACAACTAATGAAAAACTGTTTTTT. It encodes CASSPMTTTNEKLFF.

In its sample, this clone was seen once. The chain combines TRBV19 with TRBJ1-5; D remains unclear. Trimming left V 6 bases short and J 9 bases short, with 12 bases between. CDR3 length equals 12 residues. Germline V CDR1 and CDR2: LNHDA, SQIVND (reference sequence). The CDR3 DNA reads TGTGCCAGTAGCGAACCTGGGCCGCCCCAGCATTTT. The encoded protein is CASSEPGPPQHF.

The CDR3 nucleotides read TGTGCCAGCTCAAGGGACAGTCTTAGCTCTGGGGCCAACGTCCTGACTTTC. Translation gives CASSRDSLSSGANVLTF. This chain joins TRBV18 and TRBJ2-6; 7 positions agree with TRBD1. Looked up from germline, CDR1 is KGHSH and CDR2 is LQKENI. This CDR3 has 17 residues. V was clipped by 5 bases and J by 0 bases; unmatched bases: 7.

The chain carries TRBV28 and TRBJ1-4; tentative D call: TRBD1 (6 bases). V gave up 1 base and J gave up 10 bases, with 10 bases separating them. The CDR3 runs to 13 residues. Germline V gene lookup returns CDR1 MDHEN and CDR2 SYDVKM. The CDR3, as DNA: TGTGCCAGCAGTTTATTACAGGGCGGAAAACTGTTTTTT. It specifies CASSLLQGGKLFF.

This chain joins TRBV5-5 and TRBJ1-4; 7 nucleotides align to TRBD1. V shed 2 bases and J 4 bases; nucleotides not matched to a gene: 8. The germline gives CDR1 SGHKS, CDR2 YYEKEE (reference sequence). This CDR3 is 16 amino acids long. The CDR3 region is CASSFPSGTDNEKLFF. As DNA, the CDR3 is TGTGCCAGCAGCTTCCCTTCCGGGACAGATAATGAAAAACTGTTTTTT.

This clone was seen just once. The chain is built from TRBV4-1 and TRBJ2-1, with a weak D call TRBD1 (7 bases). CDR1 and CDR2 (germline): MGHRA, YSYEKL. The CDR3 runs to 15 residues. V was clipped by 0 bases and J by 8 bases, with 14 bases between them. This CDR3 is CASSQEEQGTDEQFF. The CDR3, as DNA: TGCGCCAGCAGCCAAGAGGAACAGGGGACTGATGAGCAGTTCTTC.

The chain has TRBV6-6 and TRBJ1-5; D remains unclear. This CDR3 region has 13 residues. Germline CDR1 reads MNHNY; CDR2 reads SVGAGI (reference sequence). V lost 6 bases and J 0 bases, leaving 6 bases between the germline ends. The CDR3 nucleotides read TGTGCCAGCAGCGGGGATAGCAATCAGCCCCAGCATTTT. Translated, it gives CASSGDSNQPQHF.

The chain links TRBV6-1 to TRBJ2-3; 7 bases fit TRBD1. V gave up 7 bases and J gave up 4 bases; unmatched junction bases: 11. The germline gives CDR1 MNHNS, CDR2 SASEGT. The CDR3 extends over 15 amino acids. CDR3 DNA: TGTGCCAGCACCACTTTCAGACAGGGCCCAGATACGCAGTATTTT. Protein product: CASTTFRQGPDTQYF.

This chain connects TRBV11-3 to TRBJ2-3; the match to TRBD2 covers 8 bases. CDR3 length equals 15 residues. V shed 5 bases, J shed 4 bases, and the junction held 8 bases outside the gene matches. Germline loops: CDR1 SGHNT, CDR2 YENEEA. CDR3 sequence: CASSTSGRMADTQYF. The CDR3 nucleotides are TGTGCCAGCAGCACCAGCGGGAGAATGGCAGATACGCAGTATTTT.

This chain links TRBV4-3 with TRBJ2-1; D may be TRBD1 (5 bases). The CDR3 consists of 15 residues. V was clipped by 0 bases and J by 5 bases, with 11 bases between them. Germline CDR1 LGHNA, CDR2 YSLEER. CDR3 nucleotide sequence: TGCGCCAGCAGCCAAGATGCCAGGGTTAACAATGAGCAGTTCTTC. Translation gives CASSQDARVNNEQFF.

As DNA, the CDR3 is TGTGCCAGCAGCCAAGATAGACCAGGGGGGCTGTTTTTT. Translation gives CASSQDRPGGLFF. V usage is TRBV4-2 and J usage is TRBJ1-4; 7 bases are a match to TRBD1. J was trimmed by 14 bases and V by 0 bases; bases with no gene match: 6. Germline CDR1 reads LGHNA; CDR2 reads YNFKEQ. The length of the CDR3 is 13 residues.

This rearrangement joins TRBV27 to TRBJ1-6; TRBD1 aligns across 10 bases. Looked up from germline, CDR1 is MNHEY and CDR2 is SMNVEV (reference sequence). Trimming at V came to 7 bases and at J to 10 bases, leaving 10 bases not matched to a gene. There are 15 residues in the CDR3. The CDR3 sequence: CASTLKGQGWSPLHF. CDR3 DNA sequence: TGTGCCAGCACCTTAAAGGGACAGGGGTGGTCACCCCTCCACTTT.

This sequence joins TRBV4-1 and TRBJ1-2; D is undetermined. Germline V CDR1 and CDR2: MGHRA, YSYEKL. This CDR3 spans 12 amino acids. Trimming cost V 4 bases and J 8 bases, with 11 bases left between them. Here the CDR3 reads CASSPSYGGYTF. In DNA, the CDR3 is TGCGCCAGCAGCCCCAGTTACGGGGGCTACACCTTC.

This clone appeared a few times. The gene calls are TRBV19 and TRBJ1-2, with D tentatively TRBD1 (5 bases). This CDR3 spans 14 amino acids. CDR1 LNHDA and CDR2 SQIVND come from the germline V gene (reference sequence). V lost 4 bases and J lost 4, with 13 bases in between. CDR3 DNA: TGTGCCAGTAGTACCAAACAGGCGCTCTATGGCTACACCTTC. Translating gives CASSTKQALYGYTF.